Listed below are T cell receptor beta chains from one sample, sequenced in a study of Ad26.COV2.S vaccination and SARS-CoV-2 variants. Sequenced by immunoSEQ multiplex PCR; TCRdb stores in-frame clones only, minus some. The sample consists of roughly 680,000 clones, roughly 90% of them appearing once. The source material was peripheral blood, sampled in a trial of Ad26.COV2.S vaccine versus placebo. The source of these receptors is a person aged 18 to 65 who received the Ad26.COV2.S COVID-19 vaccine or a placebo. CDR3s include the opening cysteine and the closing phenylalanine or tryptophan. The D gene is left open where the match is weak. Clone size, where shown, is once, few, many, or a class for clones that have expanded.

J gene: TRBJ1-3; V gene: TRBV7-9; D gene: -; clone size: -; CDR3 length: 14; CDR3 protein: CASSFGFSGNTIYF; CDR3 DNA: TGTGCCAGCAGCTTCGGATTCTCTGGAAACACCATATATTTT
J gene: TRBJ2-3; V gene: TRBV5-5; D gene: TRBD1; clone size: once; CDR3 length: 14; CDR3 protein: CASSLGQGLDTQYF; CDR3 DNA: TGTGCCAGCAGCTTGGGACAGGGGTTAGATACGCAGTATTTT
J gene: TRBJ2-7; V gene: TRBV5-1; D gene: TRBD1; clone size: -; CDR3 length: 13; CDR3 protein: CASSSGTGREQYF; CDR3 DNA: TGCGCCAGCAGCTCCGGGACAGGGCGCGAGCAGTACTTC
J gene: TRBJ1-2; V gene: TRBV5-1; D gene: -; clone size: -; CDR3 length: 15; CDR3 protein: CASSLWGGLNYGYTF; CDR3 DNA: TGCGCCAGCAGCTTGTGGGGGGGACTGAACTATGGCTACACCTTC
J gene: TRBJ1-2; V gene: TRBV2; D gene: TRBD1; clone size: -; CDR3 length: 12; CDR3 protein: CASSGDRRGYTF; CDR3 DNA: TGTGCCAGCAGTGGGGACAGGAGGGGCTACACCTTC
J gene: TRBJ2-5; V gene: TRBV7-6; D gene: -; clone size: -; CDR3 length: 16; CDR3 protein: CASSLGNSLGQETQYF; CDR3 DNA: TGTGCCAGCAGCTTAGGTAACAGCCTGGGCCAAGAGACCCAGTACTTC
J gene: TRBJ1-6; V gene: TRBV6-5; D gene: -; clone size: -; CDR3 length: 15; CDR3 protein: CASRSFGTVNSPLHF; CDR3 DNA: TGTGCCAGCAGATCATTTGGTACAGTAAATTCACCCCTCCACTTT
J gene: TRBJ1-1; V gene: TRBV9; D gene: -; clone size: -; CDR3 length: 13; CDR3 protein: CASSVGEEKKAFF; CDR3 DNA: TGTGCCAGCAGCGTAGGGGAGGAGAAAAAAGCTTTCTTT
J gene: TRBJ1-4; V gene: TRBV5-6; D gene: -; clone size: -; CDR3 length: 12; CDR3 protein: CASSLEGQKLFF; CDR3 DNA: TGTGCCAGCAGCTTGGAAGGGCAAAAACTGTTTTTT
J gene: TRBJ2-5; V gene: TRBV19; D gene: TRBD2; clone size: -; CDR3 length: 15; CDR3 protein: CASSPGLAGEETQYF; CDR3 DNA: TGTGCCAGTAGCCCGGGACTAGCGGGGGAAGAGACCCAGTACTTC
J gene: TRBJ2-3; V gene: TRBV15; D gene: TRBD2; clone size: -; CDR3 length: 17; CDR3 protein: CATSNPGVREGRDTQYF; CDR3 DNA: TGTGCCACCAGCAACCCCGGGGTGCGGGAGGGCCGAGATACGCAGTATTTT
J gene: TRBJ2-7; V gene: TRBV19; D gene: TRBD2; clone size: -; CDR3 length: 15; CDR3 protein: CASSPRLAGFYEQYF; CDR3 DNA: TGTGCCAGTAGTCCTCGACTAGCGGGATTCTACGAGCAGTACTTC
J gene: TRBJ2-2; V gene: TRBV24-1; D gene: TRBD2; clone size: -; CDR3 length: 16; CDR3 protein: CATSAWGGTNTGELFF; CDR3 DNA: TGTGCCACCAGTGCCTGGGGGGGAACGAACACCGGGGAGCTGTTTTTT
J gene: TRBJ2-5; V gene: TRBV13; D gene: TRBD2; clone size: -; CDR3 length: 17; CDR3 protein: CASSQGLAGVYQETQYF; CDR3 DNA: TGTGCCAGCAGCCAGGGACTAGCGGGGGTGTACCAAGAGACCCAGTACTTC
J gene: TRBJ1-5; V gene: TRBV13; D gene: -; clone size: -; CDR3 length: 15; CDR3 protein: CASSLGGGSNQPQHF; CDR3 DNA: TGTGCCAGCAGCTTAGGGGGGGGTAGCAATCAGCCCCAGCATTTT
J gene: TRBJ2-7; V gene: TRBV19; D gene: -; clone size: -; CDR3 length: 15; CDR3 protein: CASSIEGAGSYEQYF; CDR3 DNA: TGTGCCAGTAGTATAGAAGGGGCCGGGTCCTACGAGCAGTACTTC
J gene: TRBJ2-6; V gene: TRBV9; D gene: TRBD1; clone size: -; CDR3 length: 15; CDR3 protein: CASSKDRAGANVLTF; CDR3 DNA: TGTGCCAGCAGCAAGGACAGGGCTGGGGCCAACGTCCTGACTTTC
J gene: TRBJ1-6; V gene: TRBV27; D gene: TRBD1; clone size: -; CDR3 length: 16; CDR3 protein: CASSASTGASNSPLHF; CDR3 DNA: TGTGCCAGCAGTGCCTCGACAGGGGCGAGTAATTCACCCCTCCACTTT
J gene: TRBJ2-5; V gene: TRBV19; D gene: -; clone size: -; CDR3 length: 16; CDR3 protein: CASSIEVQGRSETQYF; CDR3 DNA: TGTGCCAGTAGTATAGAAGTCCAAGGGAGGTCAGAGACCCAGTACTTC
J gene: TRBJ1-1; V gene: TRBV5-6; D gene: -; clone size: -; CDR3 length: 12; CDR3 protein: CASGGLGTEAFF; CDR3 DNA: TGTGCCAGCGGGGGGTTAGGCACTGAAGCTTTCTTT
J gene: TRBJ2-1; V gene: TRBV27; D gene: TRBD1; clone size: -; CDR3 length: 16; CDR3 protein: CASSFDRGPSYNEQFF; CDR3 DNA: TGTGCCAGCAGTTTCGACAGGGGGCCCTCCTACAATGAGCAGTTCTTC
J gene: TRBJ2-7; V gene: TRBV7-2; D gene: TRBD2; clone size: -; CDR3 length: 16; CDR3 protein: CASSLNQAGGGYEQYF; CDR3 DNA: TGTGCCAGCAGCTTAAATCAAGCGGGAGGGGGCTACGAGCAGTACTTC
J gene: TRBJ1-4; V gene: TRBV24-1; D gene: -; clone size: once; CDR3 length: 14; CDR3 protein: CAFREGATNEKLFF; CDR3 DNA: TGTGCCTTTCGGGAGGGGGCAACTAATGAAAAACTGTTTTTT
J gene: TRBJ2-1; V gene: TRBV7-8; D gene: -; clone size: -; CDR3 length: 15; CDR3 protein: CASSLESPLWNEQFF; CDR3 DNA: TGTGCCAGCAGCTTAGAGTCTCCCTTGTGGAATGAGCAGTTCTTC
J gene: TRBJ2-5; V gene: TRBV7-9; D gene: TRBD2; clone size: -; CDR3 length: 18; CDR3 protein: CASSPGTSGGPYQETQYF; CDR3 DNA: TGTGCCAGCAGCCCCGGGACTAGCGGGGGGCCGTACCAAGAGACCCAGTACTTC
J gene: TRBJ2-6; V gene: TRBV27; D gene: -; clone size: -; CDR3 length: 15; CDR3 protein: CASSSQVSGANVLTF; CDR3 DNA: TGTGCCAGCAGTTCACAGGTCTCTGGGGCCAACGTCCTGACTTTC
J gene: TRBJ2-1; V gene: TRBV2; D gene: -; clone size: -; CDR3 length: 12; CDR3 protein: CASKPGNDEQFF; CDR3 DNA: TGTGCCAGCAAGCCTGGGAACGATGAGCAGTTCTTC
J gene: TRBJ1-1; V gene: TRBV29-1; D gene: TRBD1; clone size: -; CDR3 length: 13; CDR3 protein: CSGGTALNTEAFF; CDR3 DNA: TGCAGCGGTGGGACAGCTTTGAACACTGAAGCTTTCTTT
J gene: TRBJ1-1; V gene: TRBV7-2; D gene: -; clone size: -; CDR3 length: 14; CDR3 protein: CASSTQGAYTEAFF; CDR3 DNA: TGTGCCAGCAGCACTCAAGGAGCGTACACTGAAGCTTTCTTT
J gene: TRBJ1-3; V gene: TRBV5-1; D gene: -; clone size: -; CDR3 length: 14; CDR3 protein: CASSLDGLGNTIYF; CDR3 DNA: TGCGCCAGCAGCTTGGATGGGTTGGGAAACACCATATATTTT
J gene: TRBJ2-5; V gene: TRBV6-5; D gene: TRBD1; clone size: -; CDR3 length: 15; CDR3 protein: CASSTPGQGQETQYF; CDR3 DNA: TGTGCCAGCAGTACACCGGGACAGGGCCAAGAGACCCAGTACTTC
J gene: TRBJ1-2; V gene: TRBV24-1; D gene: TRBD1; clone size: -; CDR3 length: 16; CDR3 protein: CATSDSRGQGARGYTF; CDR3 DNA: TGTGCCACCAGTGATTCCCGGGGACAGGGGGCGCGTGGCTACACCTTC
J gene: TRBJ2-1; V gene: TRBV7-2; D gene: TRBD1; clone size: -; CDR3 length: 16; CDR3 protein: CASSSPRQGGLNEQFF; CDR3 DNA: TGTGCCAGCAGCTCACCCCGACAGGGGGGACTCAATGAGCAGTTCTTC
J gene: TRBJ1-5; V gene: TRBV6-1; D gene: -; clone size: -; CDR3 length: 14; CDR3 protein: CASSEATRGQPQHF; CDR3 DNA: TGTGCCAGCAGTGAAGCTACCCGTGGTCAGCCCCAGCATTTT
J gene: TRBJ1-1; V gene: TRBV7-2; D gene: -; clone size: once; CDR3 length: 13; CDR3 protein: CASSFTKNTEAFF; CDR3 DNA: TGTGCCAGCAGCTTCACAAAGAACACTGAAGCTTTCTTT
J gene: TRBJ2-3; V gene: TRBV6-5; D gene: TRBD1; clone size: once; CDR3 length: 15; CDR3 protein: CASSYRGRGTDTQYF; CDR3 DNA: TGTGCCAGCAGTTACAGGGGGCGCGGGACAGATACGCAGTATTTT
J gene: TRBJ2-6; V gene: TRBV19; D gene: -; clone size: -; CDR3 length: 16; CDR3 protein: CASSLPWGSGANVLTF; CDR3 DNA: TGTGCCAGTAGCCTCCCCTGGGGATCTGGGGCCAACGTCCTGACTTTC
J gene: TRBJ2-3; V gene: TRBV12-3/TRBV12-4; D gene: -; clone size: -; CDR3 length: 13; CDR3 protein: CASYLSGLDTQYF; CDR3 DNA: TGTGCCAGCTATCTATCGGGGTTGGATACGCAGTATTTT
J gene: TRBJ2-4; V gene: TRBV7-3; D gene: -; clone size: -; CDR3 length: 16; CDR3 protein: CASSARTGAAKNIQYF; CDR3 DNA: TGTGCCAGCAGCGCCCGCACTGGGGCGGCCAAAAACATTCAGTACTTC
J gene: TRBJ1-6; V gene: TRBV5-5; D gene: -; clone size: -; CDR3 length: 15; CDR3 protein: CASRTEVPRNSPLHF; CDR3 DNA: TGTGCCAGCAGGACCGAGGTCCCGCGAAATTCACCCCTCCACTTT
J gene: TRBJ2-3; V gene: TRBV4-2; D gene: TRBD1; clone size: -; CDR3 length: 17; CDR3 protein: CASSPSQGANVADTQYF; CDR3 DNA: TGTGCCAGCAGCCCTTCACAGGGGGCGAATGTGGCAGATACGCAGTATTTT
J gene: TRBJ2-2; V gene: TRBV4-3; D gene: TRBD2; clone size: -; CDR3 length: 18; CDR3 protein: CASSRLTSGGTNTGELFF; CDR3 DNA: TGCGCCAGCAGCCGCCTGACTAGCGGGGGCACGAACACCGGGGAGCTGTTTTTT
J gene: TRBJ1-4; V gene: TRBV4-3; D gene: -; clone size: -; CDR3 length: 18; CDR3 protein: CASSQAGTSGGTYGKLFF; CDR3 DNA: TGCGCCAGCAGCCAAGCCGGGACCTCAGGAGGAACTTACGGAAAACTGTTTTTT
J gene: TRBJ2-2; V gene: TRBV7-3; D gene: -; clone size: -; CDR3 length: 13; CDR3 protein: CASSFASTGELFF; CDR3 DNA: TGTGCCAGCAGCTTTGCGTCGACCGGGGAGCTGTTTTTT
J gene: TRBJ2-7; V gene: TRBV2; D gene: -; clone size: -; CDR3 length: 10; CDR3 protein: CASRGDEQYF; CDR3 DNA: TGTGCCAGCAGAGGGGACGAGCAGTACTTC
J gene: TRBJ1-5; V gene: TRBV30; D gene: TRBD1; clone size: once; CDR3 length: 13; CDR3 protein: CAWADRGGQPQHF; CDR3 DNA: TGTGCCTGGGCCGACAGGGGGGGACAGCCCCAGCATTTT
J gene: TRBJ2-1; V gene: TRBV7-2; D gene: -; clone size: -; CDR3 length: 16; CDR3 protein: CASSPTSGSGDNEQFF; CDR3 DNA: TGTGCCAGCAGCCCAACCTCGGGGAGCGGAGACAATGAGCAGTTCTTC
J gene: TRBJ2-3; V gene: TRBV19; D gene: -; clone size: -; CDR3 length: 14; CDR3 protein: CASSIGTSPSKQYF; CDR3 DNA: TGTGCCAGTAGTATAGGGACCTCCCCTTCGAAGCAGTATTTT
J gene: TRBJ1-6; V gene: TRBV5-8; D gene: TRBD1; clone size: -; CDR3 length: 15; CDR3 protein: CASSLVDRGNSPLHF; CDR3 DNA: TGTGCCAGCAGCTTGGTCGACAGGGGAAATTCACCCCTCCACTTT
J gene: TRBJ1-4; V gene: TRBV19; D gene: -; clone size: -; CDR3 length: 13; CDR3 protein: CASTNRGNEKLFF; CDR3 DNA: TGTGCCAGTACCAATAGGGGGAATGAAAAACTGTTTTTT
J gene: TRBJ1-6; V gene: TRBV9; D gene: -; clone size: -; CDR3 length: 15; CDR3 protein: CASSVEGRGTSPLHF; CDR3 DNA: TGTGCCAGCAGCGTAGAGGGCAGGGGCACTTCACCCCTCCACTTT
J gene: TRBJ1-2; V gene: TRBV6-4; D gene: -; clone size: few; CDR3 length: 14; CDR3 protein: CASSDTGRTGGYTF; CDR3 DNA: TGTGCCAGCAGTGACACAGGGAGGACCGGCGGCTACACCTTC
J gene: TRBJ2-5; V gene: TRBV10-3; D gene: -; clone size: -; CDR3 length: 13; CDR3 protein: CAIRMDWGETQYF; CDR3 DNA: TGTGCCATCAGAATGGACTGGGGAGAGACCCAGTACTTC
J gene: TRBJ1-3; V gene: TRBV14; D gene: TRBD1; clone size: -; CDR3 length: 17; CDR3 protein: CASSPFQGAQTGNTIYF; CDR3 DNA: TGTGCCAGCAGCCCATTTCAGGGGGCGCAGACTGGAAACACCATATATTTT
J gene: TRBJ2-1; V gene: TRBV18; D gene: -; clone size: few; CDR3 length: 14; CDR3 protein: CASSSGTSYNEQFF; CDR3 DNA: TGTGCCAGCTCTAGCGGTACCTCCTACAATGAGCAGTTCTTC